This T cell receptor beta chain was sequenced for a study of blood T cell repertoires in COVID-19. V lost 2 bases and J lost 2, with 7 bases in between. The CDR3 is made up of 14 amino acids. Germline-derived CDR1 and CDR2 are KGHSH and LQKENI. This table comes from immunoSEQ multiplex PCR, and its TCRdb copy is limited to in-frame clones, with some not included. The table lists just over 200,000 clones, around 82% of them singletons. This TCR came from a woman aged 70 to 79 with acute or convalescent COVID-19. Sequencing was done on a sample of peripheral blood. The V call is TRBV18, the J call TRBJ2-1; weak D call: TRBD1 (5 bases). The CDR3 DNA reads TGTGCCAGCTCACCAAGGGGCCCCTACAATGAGCAGTTCTTC. This codes for CASSPRGPYNEQFF.